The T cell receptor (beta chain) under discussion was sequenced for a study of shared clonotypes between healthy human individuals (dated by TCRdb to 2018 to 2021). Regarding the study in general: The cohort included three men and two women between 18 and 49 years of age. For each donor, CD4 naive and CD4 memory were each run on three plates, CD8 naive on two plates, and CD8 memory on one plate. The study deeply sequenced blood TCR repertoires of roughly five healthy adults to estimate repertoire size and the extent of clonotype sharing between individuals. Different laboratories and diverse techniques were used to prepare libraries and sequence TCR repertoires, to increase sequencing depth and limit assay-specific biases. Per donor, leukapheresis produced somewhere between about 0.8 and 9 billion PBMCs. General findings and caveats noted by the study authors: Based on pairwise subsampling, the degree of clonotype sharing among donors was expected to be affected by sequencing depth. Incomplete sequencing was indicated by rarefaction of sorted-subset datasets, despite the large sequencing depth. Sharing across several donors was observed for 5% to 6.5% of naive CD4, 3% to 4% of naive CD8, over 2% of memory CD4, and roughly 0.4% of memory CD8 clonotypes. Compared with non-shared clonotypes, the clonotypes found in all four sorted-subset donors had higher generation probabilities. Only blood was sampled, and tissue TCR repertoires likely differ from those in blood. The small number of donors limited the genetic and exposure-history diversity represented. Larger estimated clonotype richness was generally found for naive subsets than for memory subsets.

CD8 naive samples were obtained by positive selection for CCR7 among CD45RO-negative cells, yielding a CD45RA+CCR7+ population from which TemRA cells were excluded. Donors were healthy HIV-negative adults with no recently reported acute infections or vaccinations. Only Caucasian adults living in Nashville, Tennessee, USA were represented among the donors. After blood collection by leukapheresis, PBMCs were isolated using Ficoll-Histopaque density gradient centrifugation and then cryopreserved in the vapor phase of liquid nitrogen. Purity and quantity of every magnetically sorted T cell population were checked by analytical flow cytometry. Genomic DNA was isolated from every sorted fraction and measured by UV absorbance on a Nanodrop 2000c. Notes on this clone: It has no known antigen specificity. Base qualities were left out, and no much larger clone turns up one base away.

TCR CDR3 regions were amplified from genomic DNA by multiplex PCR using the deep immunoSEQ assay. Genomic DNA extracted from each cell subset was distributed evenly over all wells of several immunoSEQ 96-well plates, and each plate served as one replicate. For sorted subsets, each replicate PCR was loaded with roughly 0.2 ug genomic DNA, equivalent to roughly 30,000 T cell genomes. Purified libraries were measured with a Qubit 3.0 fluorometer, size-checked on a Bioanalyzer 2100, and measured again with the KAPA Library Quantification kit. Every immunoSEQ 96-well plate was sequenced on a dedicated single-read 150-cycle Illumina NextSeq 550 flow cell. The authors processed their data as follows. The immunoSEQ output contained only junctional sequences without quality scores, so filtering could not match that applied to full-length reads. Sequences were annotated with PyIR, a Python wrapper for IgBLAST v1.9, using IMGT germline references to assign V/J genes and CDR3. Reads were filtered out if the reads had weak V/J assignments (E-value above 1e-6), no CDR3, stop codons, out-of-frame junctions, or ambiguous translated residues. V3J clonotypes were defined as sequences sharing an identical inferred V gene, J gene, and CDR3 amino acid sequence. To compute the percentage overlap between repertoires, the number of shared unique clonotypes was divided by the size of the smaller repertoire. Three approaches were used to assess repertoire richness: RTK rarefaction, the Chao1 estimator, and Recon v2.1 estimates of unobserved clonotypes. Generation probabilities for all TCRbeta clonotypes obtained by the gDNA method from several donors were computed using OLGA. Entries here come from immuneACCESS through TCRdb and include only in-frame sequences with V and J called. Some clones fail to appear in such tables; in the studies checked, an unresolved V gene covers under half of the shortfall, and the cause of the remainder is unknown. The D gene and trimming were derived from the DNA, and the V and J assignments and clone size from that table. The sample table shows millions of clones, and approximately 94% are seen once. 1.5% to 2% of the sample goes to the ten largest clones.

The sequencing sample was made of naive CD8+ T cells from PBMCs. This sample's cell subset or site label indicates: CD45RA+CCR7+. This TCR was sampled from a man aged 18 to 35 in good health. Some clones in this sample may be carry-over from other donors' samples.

The CDR3 here reads CASSNSGDSSTDTQYF. The DNA sequence is as follows: TGTGCCAGCAGTAATAGCGGGGACTCTAGCACAGATACGCAGTATTTT. This chain joins TRBV7-9 to TRBJ2-3; TRBD2 lines up with 8 middle nucleotides. CDR1 SEHNR and CDR2 FQNEAQ are derived from the germline V gene (reference sequence). The germline V end is reduced by 6 bases and the J end by 0 bases; junction bases left unmatched: 8. The CDR3 sequence holds 16 residues, the cysteine and phenylalanine included. Kept here is only the CDR3 DNA, which spans 48 bases and is read in frame from base 1.